Below, 10 T cell receptor beta chains from the same sample are listed, as sequenced in a study of a mutant IDH1 vaccine in newly diagnosed glioma. Clones were sequenced by immunoSEQ multiplex PCR, and TCRdb holds only the in-frame ones, with some missing. This sample has tens of thousands of clones, with around 93% found just once. Described time point: week 23, last vaccination. Topical imiquimod was applied with each vaccine dose, which held 300 ug of mutant IDH1 20-mer peptide. These receptors lack a known antigen. Here the sequenced sample was PBMCs, taken from a glioma patient whose treatment included an IDH1 peptide vaccine. All receptors come from a man aged 45-60 years with glioma.

The rearrangement links TRBV13 to TRBJ2-7; D perhaps matches TRBD1 (7 bases). Germline V gene data show CDR1 as PRHDT and CDR2 as FYEKMQ (reference sequence). The CDR3 extends over 16 amino acids. Trimming took off 5 bases at V and 0 bases at J, with 17 bases between the two ends. DNA for the CDR3: TGTGCCAGCAGCACGACAGGGCTGGGGGGCTCCTACGAGCAGTACTTC. Translating it yields CASSTTGLGGSYEQYF.

CDR3 nucleotide sequence: TGTGCCAGTGCAAACGGGATGGTCACCGGGGAGCTGTTTTTT. Translation gives CASANGMVTGELFF. This chain uses TRBV19 with TRBJ2-2, with TRBD2 as a possible D gene (5 bases). CDR3 length: 14 residues. V was clipped by 8 bases and J by 4 bases, with 14 bases between them. Germline-derived CDR1 and CDR2 are LNHDA and SQIVND (reference sequence).

V usage is TRBV5-4 and J usage is TRBJ1-6; TRBD1 is a possible D gene (6 bases). The V and J ends lost 4 bases and 1 base respectively, with 9 bases between them. The CDR3 has 15 residues. CDR1 is SGHNT and CDR2 is YYREEE in the germline V gene (reference sequence). CDR3 sequence (DNA): TGTGCCAGCAGCGAAGGACAGTCCTATAATTCACCCCTCCACTTT. This codes for CASSEGQSYNSPLHF.

The V call is TRBV19, the J call TRBJ2-3; 13 positions match TRBD2. The CDR3 loop spans 15 amino acids. V shed 6 bases and J 9 bases; nucleotides not matched to a gene: 9. Germline V gives CDR1 LNHDA, CDR2 SQIVND (reference sequence). The CDR3 loop reads CASSQGLAGDGTQYF. In nucleotides, the CDR3 is TGTGCCAGTAGCCAAGGACTAGCGGGAGATGGGACGCAGTATTTT.

The V and J genes are TRBV2 and TRBJ1-5; D call uncertain. The germline V gene encodes CDR1 SNHLY and CDR2 FYNNEI. Trimming took 5 bases from V and 0 from J, leaving 11 bases between them. There are 15 residues in the CDR3. The CDR3 bases are TGTGCCAGCAGTACCGCCAAGATTAGCAATCAGCCCCAGCATTTT. Protein sequence: CASSTAKISNQPQHF.

The chain couples TRBV5-4 to TRBJ1-3; 7 bases are a match to TRBD1. Germline V CDR1 and CDR2: SGHNT, YYREEE (reference sequence). V lost 3 bases, J lost 7 bases, and 4 bases stayed unmatched. There are 13 residues in the CDR3. For the CDR3, the DNA is TGTGCCAGCAGCTCGGACAGGAGCAACACCATATATTTT. This translates into CASSSDRSNTIYF.

This rearrangement joins TRBV6-1 to TRBJ2-2; the match to TRBD2 covers 7 bases. CDR1 and CDR2 from the germline V gene are MNHNS and SASEGT. This CDR3 has 15 amino acids. V trimming: 2 bases; J trimming: 4 bases; junction bases outside the gene matches: 4. CDR3 protein: CASSEQGGSTGELFF. CDR3 nucleotide sequence: TGTGCCAGCAGTGAACAAGGCGGGAGCACCGGGGAGCTGTTTTTT.

The V call is TRBV6-1, the J call TRBJ1-2; no firm D call. Per germline, CDR1 MNHNS and CDR2 SASEGT. The V gene lost 3 bases and the J gene lost 2 bases, with 13 bases spanning the gap. This CDR3 comprises 15 residues. The CDR3 protein is CASSEGGGRNYGYTF. The CDR3 coding sequence is TGTGCCAGCAGTGAGGGAGGAGGTAGAAACTATGGCTACACCTTC.

The chain is built from TRBV6-1 and TRBJ2-7; D might be TRBD2 (6 bases). The V gene lost 7 bases and the J gene lost 0 bases, with 13 bases spanning the gap. The CDR3 is 14 residues long. CDR1 is MNHNS and CDR2 is SASEGT in the germline V gene. CDR3 sequence (DNA): TGTGCCAGCACCGCGGGGACGATCTCCTACGAGCAGTACTTC. Protein product: CASTAGTISYEQYF.

The count of this clone is one. This chain joins TRBV2 and TRBJ1-5; D is possibly TRBD1 (5 bases). The germline gives CDR1 SNHLY, CDR2 FYNNEI. This CDR3 comprises 14 residues. V shed 7 bases and J shed 5 bases, with 15 bases lying between them. The DNA of the CDR3 is TGTGCCAGCAATGGGGCCGGGGGGGATCAGCCCCAGCATTTT. Translating it yields CASNGAGGDQPQHF.